These 24 T cell receptor beta chains share one sample of origin, sequenced in a study of identical twins. From the 5' RACE reads, TCRdb called clonotypes with MiXCR, one entry per CDR3 protein. Among 410,000 or so distinct CDR3 sequences, roughly 20% were seen once, and the ten largest hold roughly an eighth. What was sequenced was naive T cells sorted from blood. These receptors originate from a man aged 50-59 years in good health.

V is TRBV20-1 and J is TRBJ1-2; 9 nucleotides align to TRBD1. The trim removed 3 bases at V and 12 bases at J, leaving 11 bases unmatched. Per germline, CDR1 DFQATT and CDR2 SNEGSKA (reference sequence). The CDR3 length is 13 residues. Here the CDR3 DNA reads TGCAGTGCTAGCGATTGGGGACAGGGACCCCACACCTTC. Its protein product is CSASDWGQGPHTF.

About this clonotype: This is likely a read error, given that the CDR3 carries no conserved phenylalanine or tryptophan at its end. The limits of the CDR3 on the DNA are not certain, so only TCRdb's listed CDR3 is given. The chain recombines TRBV14 with TRBJ2-7; whether TRBD2, the table's D call, matches the DNA was not checked. Germline CDR1 SGHDN, CDR2 FVKESK. The CDR3 is 15 residues long, ends included. The CDR3 here is CASSQATEERELDIL.

The chain joins TRBV4-1 to TRBJ2-1; 8 bases agree with TRBD2. Germline CDR1 and CDR2: MGHRA and YSYEKL. The CDR3 length is 18 residues. The junction had 17 bases not matched to a gene; V was cut back by 5 bases and J by 5 bases. The CDR3 sequence is CASSVRVSGVLIDNEQFF. The CDR3 coding sequence is TGCGCCAGCAGCGTGAGGGTTAGCGGGGTGTTGATCGACAATGAGCAGTTCTTC.

The V and J genes are TRBV6-2 or TRBV6-3 and TRBJ2-7; D is unclear. The V end lost 2 bases, the J end lost 6 bases, and 5 bases lay between the germline ends. CDR3 length: 11 amino acids. Germline V CDR1 and CDR2: MNHEY, SVGEGT. The CDR3 DNA is TGTGCCAGCAGTTACAGATTCGAGCAGTACTTC. It codes for CASSYRFEQYF.

This clonotype was observed a few times. The CDR3 DNA reads TGTGCCAGCAGCTCCGGGTCAAACGGGGCCAAAAACATTCAGTACTTC. Translation: CASSSGSNGAKNIQYF. The chain joins TRBV5-5 to TRBJ2-4, with no clear D. This CDR3 spans 16 amino acids. V lost 3 bases, J lost 1 base, and 14 bases lay in between. From germline, CDR1 is SGHKS and CDR2 YYEKEE (reference sequence).

This clonotype has a count of ten or more. The chain has TRBV29-1 and TRBJ2-1, with TRBD1 matching over 8 bases. The J segment lost 0 bases and the V segment lost 6 bases, leaving 4 bases of the junction unmatched. Germline values: CDR1 SQVTM, CDR2 ANQGSEA. This CDR3 contains 14 residues. The CDR3 region is CSVSTGGSYNEQFF. CDR3 in DNA: TGCAGCGTCTCAACAGGGGGCTCCTACAATGAGCAGTTCTTC.

The chain couples TRBV19 to TRBJ2-2; D might be TRBD1 (5 bases). The length of the CDR3 is 16 residues. V was pared by 7 bases and J by 2 bases, with 17 bases between. The V gene's germline CDR1 is LNHDA and CDR2 SQIVND (reference sequence). Here the CDR3 reads CASISRAILNTGELFF. CDR3 coding DNA: TGTGCCAGTATCAGCAGGGCGATCCTAAACACCGGGGAGCTGTTTTTT.

There are a few counts of this clonotype. This rearrangement joins TRBV6-5 to TRBJ1-5, with 7 bases that match TRBD1. With 4 bases clipped from V and 9 bases from J, the junction kept 9 bases outside the gene matches. The CDR3 is made up of 14 amino acids. CDR1 MNHEY and CDR2 SVGAGI come from the germline V gene. The CDR3 nucleotides read TGTGCCAGCAGTTTCCCAGGGGGGGGGCTGCCCCAGCATTTT. It is translated as CASSFPGGGLPQHF.

The chain recombines TRBV20-1 with TRBJ2-7, with D maybe TRBD2 (5 bases). Trimming removed 0 bases from V and 3 bases from J, with 15 bases in between. The CDR3 runs 15 residues. CDR1 is DFQATT and CDR2 is SNEGSKA in the germline V gene (reference sequence). CDR3 in DNA: TGCAGTGCTAGAGATCGCGAGAGGGCCCTCTACGAGCAGTACTTC. It is translated as CSARDRERALYEQYF.

J is TRBJ2-5 and V is TRBV2; 10 bases agree with TRBD1. Losses at the gene ends were 4 bases for V and 5 bases for J; bases not matched to a gene: 4. This CDR3 comprises 14 residues. Germline values: CDR1 SNHLY, CDR2 FYNNEI. CDR3 DNA: TGTGCCAGCAGTGGGGACAGGGGTTTGGAGACCCAGTACTTC. Its protein is CASSGDRGLETQYF. The variable domain in full, completed from reference TRBV2 and TRBJ2-5, reads EPEVTQTPSHQVTQMGQEVILRCVPISNHLYFYWYRQILGQKVEFLVSFYNNEISEKSEIFDDQFSVERPDGSNFTLKIRSTKLEDSAMYFCASSGDRGLETQYFGPGTRLLVL.

The chain employs TRBV25-1 and TRBJ2-3; 7 nucleotides line up with TRBD2. CDR3 length: 16 residues. Germline V gene lookup returns CDR1 MGHDK and CDR2 SYGVNS. Germline trimming cut 4 bases from V and 2 bases from J; bases unmatched to any gene: 9. The CDR3 reads CASSASDSGYTDTQYF. The CDR3 DNA sequence: TGTGCCAGCAGTGCCTCGGATAGCGGGTACACAGATACGCAGTATTTT.

This clonotype has just a few counts. The chain joins TRBV6-2 or TRBV6-3 to TRBJ2-1; 10 positions agree with TRBD2. Germline lookup yields CDR1 MNHEY and CDR2 SVGEGT. This CDR3 is 16 amino acids long. The V segment lost 6 bases and the J segment 3 bases; nucleotides outside the gene matches: 8. CDR3 sequence reads: CASRGLSGGFYNEQFF. CDR3 DNA: TGTGCCAGCAGGGGCCTTAGCGGGGGGTTCTACAATGAGCAGTTCTTC.

J is TRBJ1-2 and V is TRBV12-3 or TRBV12-4; D remains unclear. Trimming took 2 bases from V and 5 from J, leaving 9 bases between them. The CDR3 consists of 13 residues. The CDR3 bases are TGTGCCAGCAGTTTAACAGACACGTATGGCTACACCTTC. It codes for CASSLTDTYGYTF.

This clonotype was observed at least ten times. V gene TRBV6-2 or TRBV6-3 combines with J gene TRBJ1-1; D unresolved. V gave up 4 bases and J gave up 1 base, with 7 bases separating them. The CDR3 sequence is 13 residues long. From germline, CDR1 is MNHEY and CDR2 SVGEGT. The CDR3 loop reads CASSWQANTEAFF. CDR3 nucleotide sequence: TGTGCCAGCAGTTGGCAGGCGAACACTGAAGCTTTCTTT.

The V call is TRBV29-1, the J call TRBJ1-5, with TRBD1 identical over 9 bases. The V gene end was trimmed by 4 bases and the J gene end by 1 base; junction bases not matched to a gene: 5. The length of the CDR3 is 15 residues. The germline CDR1 and CDR2 sequences are SQVTM and ANQGSEA. In DNA, the CDR3 is TGCAGCGTTGGACTGGGACAGGGAAGCAATCAGCCCCAGCATTTT. This encodes CSVGLGQGSNQPQHF.

At least ten counts were recorded for this clonotype. The V and J genes are TRBV4-3 and TRBJ2-7, with 7 bases matching TRBD1. Germline CDR1 reads LGHNA; CDR2 reads YSLEER. With V trimmed by 0 bases and J by 6 bases, 5 bases remained unmatched. This CDR3 is 14 amino acids long. The CDR3 DNA reads TGCGCCAGCAGCCAAGATTTACAGGGGTTCGAGCAGTACTTC. This sequence encodes CASSQDLQGFEQYF.

The table lists this clonotype with a count of one. The chain employs TRBV5-1 and TRBJ2-7; 7 bases match TRBD1. CDR3 length: 13 amino acids. J was trimmed by 4 bases and V by 3 bases; bases with no gene match: 4. In germline, CDR1 is SGHRS, CDR2 YFSETQ. CDR3 sequence (DNA): TGCGCCAGCAGCTCCACAGGGGAATACGAGCAGTACTTC. It is translated as CASSSTGEYEQYF.

The chain uses TRBV11-2 and TRBJ2-4, with D uncertain. Germline CDR1 reads SGHAT; CDR2 reads FQNNGV. The CDR3 spans 15 residues. Trimming took off 3 bases at V and 2 bases at J, with 11 bases between the two ends. In DNA, the CDR3 is TGTGCCAGCAGCTTGGTTTGGTACTCCAAAAACATTCAGTACTTC. Protein: CASSLVWYSKNIQYF. The full variable domain, completed using reference TRBV11-2 and TRBJ2-4, is EAGVAQSPRYKIIEKRQSVAFWCNPISGHATLYWYQQILGQGPKLLIQFQNNGVVDDSQLPKDRFSAERLKGVDSTLKIQPAKLEDSAVYLCASSLVWYSKNIQYFGAGTRLSVL.

The rearrangement links TRBV5-6 to TRBJ2-4; D tentatively fits TRBD1 or TRBD2 (5 bases each). CDR3 length: 16 amino acids. Germline V CDR1 and CDR2: SGHDT, YYEEEE. Trimming stripped 2 bases from V and 1 base from J, with 13 bases between. Here the CDR3 DNA reads TGTGCCAGCAGCTTCTGGGGCGCGGGTGCCAAAAACATTCAGTACTTC. It specifies CASSFWGAGAKNIQYF.

This rearrangement joins TRBV6-5 to TRBJ2-1, with D possibly being TRBD1 (6 bases). CDR3 size: 13 residues. V was cut by 2 bases and J by 10 bases, with 12 bases left in between. Germline-derived CDR1 and CDR2 are MNHEY and SVGAGI. The CDR3: CASSYNRAGEQFF. The CDR3 region has the DNA TGTGCCAGCAGTTACAACAGGGCTGGCGAGCAGTTCTTC.

The genes are TRBV7-9 and TRBJ2-1; TRBD2 aligns across 9 bases. The CDR3 sequence is 15 residues long. The V gene end was trimmed by 7 bases and the J gene end by 9 bases; junction bases not matched to a gene: 13. Germline CDR1 reads SEHNR; CDR2 reads FQNEAQ (reference sequence). The CDR3 sequence is CASTSAGGPSSEQFF. The DNA for the CDR3 is TGTGCCAGCACCTCGGCGGGAGGGCCGTCGAGTGAGCAGTTCTTC.

The CDR3 loop is CATNGAPGRSGANVLTF. CDR3 bases: TGTGCCACCAATGGGGCTCCCGGTCGGTCTGGGGCCAACGTCCTGACTTTC. This chain uses TRBV24-1 with TRBJ2-6; TRBD1 might be the D (5 bases). Trimming removed 8 bases at V and 1 base at J, with 17 bases between. This CDR3 has 17 residues. In germline, CDR1 is KGHDR, CDR2 SFDVKD.

This clonotype has at least ten counts. J is TRBJ2-7 and V is TRBV9; TRBD1 aligns across 8 bases. The CDR3 contains 16 residues. Germline CDR1 and CDR2: SGDLS and YYNGEE. V lost 2 bases to trimming and J lost 5 bases; unmatched junction nucleotides: 12. As DNA, the CDR3 is TGTGCCAGCAGCGTCGCTTCGACAGGGGTGAGGGACGAGCAGTACTTC. This sequence encodes CASSVASTGVRDEQYF.

V and J are TRBV4-1 and TRBJ1-1, with TRBD1 matching over 7 bases. There are 15 residues in the CDR3. V shed 1 base, J shed 0 bases, and the junction held 2 bases outside the gene matches. Germline assignment: CDR1 MGHRA and CDR2 YSYEKL. This chain's CDR3 is CASSQGQGVNTEAFF. The CDR3 nucleotides read TGCGCCAGCAGCCAAGGACAGGGAGTGAACACTGAAGCTTTCTTT.